These 17 T cell receptor beta chains originate from one sample sequenced in a study of blood T cell repertoires in COVID-19. Sequencing used immunoSEQ multiplex PCR; TCRdb keeps in-frame clones, though not all of them. The sample has about 50,000 clones; about 83% are singletons. The sample consisted of peripheral blood. The source of these receptors is a human donor in a cohort sampled during active COVID-19.

This chain links TRBV6-2 or TRBV6-3 with TRBJ1-2; 8 bases line up with TRBD1. V lost 5 bases, J lost 4 bases, and 6 bases stayed unmatched. CDR1 and CDR2 (germline): MNHEY, SVGEGT. This CDR3 contains 14 residues. CDR3 sequence reads: CASSVQGATYGYTF. Here the CDR3 DNA reads TGTGCCAGCAGTGTCCAGGGGGCTACCTATGGCTACACCTTC.

The genes are TRBV7-8 and TRBJ1-2; D is ambiguous. Germline V CDR1 and CDR2: SGHVS, FQNEAQ. V was pared by 5 bases and J by 2 bases, with 15 bases between. The CDR3 loop spans 15 amino acids. The CDR3 bases are TGTGCCAGCAGCCTCCGGGGTGCAGCCAACTATGGCTACACCTTC. Translation gives CASSLRGAANYGYTF.

The genes are TRBV18 and TRBJ2-3, with TRBD2 matching 10 bases. The CDR3 length is 16 residues. After removal of 3 bases from V and 4 bases from J, the junction contained 7 bases not matched to a gene. CDR1 is KGHSH and CDR2 is LQKENI in the germline V gene. The CDR3, as DNA: TGTGCCAGCTCACCCCTCAATAGCGGGGGGCCAGATACGCAGTATTTT. Amino acids: CASSPLNSGGPDTQYF.

This clone showed up many times. The chain links TRBV7-6 to TRBJ2-6, with TRBD1 identical over 7 bases. From germline, CDR1 is SGHVS and CDR2 FNYEAQ. Unmatched junction bases numbered 3, after V lost 5 bases and J lost 2 bases. The CDR3 length is 15 residues. Here the CDR3 reads CASSRGTAGANVLTF. Written as DNA, the CDR3 is TGTGCCAGCAGCCGTGGGACAGCTGGGGCCAACGTCCTGACTTTC.

The CDR3, as DNA: TGCGCCAGCAGCTTGGGTTGGACAGGAATCACCACCGGGGAGCTGTTTTTT. Protein sequence: CASSLGWTGITTGELFF. V gene TRBV5-1 combines with J gene TRBJ2-2, with TRBD1 matching over 7 bases. CDR3 length equals 17 residues. Germline-derived CDR1 and CDR2 are SGHRS and YFSETQ. V trimming: 0 bases; J trimming: 4 bases; junction bases outside the gene matches: 9. Full variable domain (missing parts from reference TRBV5-1 and TRBJ2-2): KAGVTQTPRYLIKTRGQQVTLSCSPISGHRSVSWYQQTPGQGLQFLFEYFSETQRNKGNFPGRFSGRQFSNSRSEMNVSTLELGDSALYLCASSLGWTGITTGELFFGEGSRLTVL.

This chain uses TRBV19 with TRBJ2-4, with 9 bases aligning to TRBD1. J lost 0 bases, V lost 6 bases, and 12 bases had no gene match. The germline CDR1 and CDR2 sequences are LNHDA and SQIVND (reference sequence). This CDR3 spans 18 amino acids. The CDR3 DNA reads as TGTGCCAGTAGCCACCTTCCGGGACAGGGATTAGCCAAAAACATTCAGTACTTC. This codes for CASSHLPGQGLAKNIQYF.

The V and J genes are TRBV6-5 and TRBJ1-2; D unclear. Germline lookup yields CDR1 MNHEY and CDR2 SVGAGI. The V end was cut by 7 bases, the J end by 3 bases, with 15 bases between. This CDR3 spans 14 amino acids. The CDR3 reads CASTPHLGDYGYTF. Written as DNA, the CDR3 is TGTGCCAGCACTCCGCATTTGGGAGACTATGGCTACACCTTC.

This clone was recorded once. This rearrangement joins TRBV28 to TRBJ2-7; TRBD1 aligns across 8 bases. J was trimmed by 7 bases and V by 4 bases; bases with no gene match: 9. Germline CDR1 and CDR2: MDHEN and SYDVKM. The CDR3 spans 14 residues. CDR3 sequence reads: CASSSGTGLREQYF. DNA of the CDR3: TGTGCCAGCAGTTCGGGGACAGGTCTGAGGGAGCAGTACTTC.

V gene TRBV5-1 combines with J gene TRBJ1-2; TRBD1 might be the D (5 bases). The ends were cut back, 4 bases at V and 8 bases at J, with 21 bases in the middle. The germline CDR1 and CDR2 sequences are SGHRS and YFSETQ. The CDR3 extends over 15 amino acids. Written as DNA, the CDR3 is TGCGCCAGCAGCCCCGAGGAGGGACTCCCTAACGGCTACACCTTC. Encoded protein: CASSPEEGLPNGYTF. Supplemented by reference TRBV5-1 and TRBJ1-2, the full variable domain reads KAGVTQTPRYLIKTRGQQVTLSCSPISGHRSVSWYQQTPGQGLQFLFEYFSETQRNKGNFPGRFSGRQFSNSRSEMNVSTLELGDSALYLCASSPEEGLPNGYTFGSGTRLTVV.

The chain combines TRBV9 with TRBJ2-1; 12 nucleotides align to TRBD2. Per the germline V gene, CDR1 is SGDLS and CDR2 is YYNGEE. The CDR3 is 15 amino acids. The J segment lost 8 bases and the V segment lost 3 bases, leaving 6 bases of the junction unmatched. The CDR3 nucleotides are TGTGCCAGCAGCGCCAGACTAGCGGGGGCCGATGAGCAGTTCTTC. This translates into CASSARLAGADEQFF.

This sequence joins TRBV29-1 and TRBJ1-2; D not resolved. Germline assignment: CDR1 SQVTM and CDR2 ANQGSEA. V was cut by 0 bases and J by 7 bases, with 18 bases left in between. The CDR3 contains 15 residues. DNA for the CDR3: TGCAGCGTTGAAGACCGCTCCCGGGGAGAGCGTGGCTACACCTTC. Its protein is CSVEDRSRGERGYTF.

By proportion, this clone is medium-sized. This chain uses TRBV2 with TRBJ1-2; the D is unclear. V lost 7 bases, J lost 9 bases, and 9 bases lay in between. The germline V gene has CDR1 SNHLY and CDR2 FYNNEI. CDR3 size: 10 residues. The CDR3 is CASTTWRYTF. CDR3 coding DNA: TGTGCCAGCACCACCTGGCGCTACACCTTC.

The V call is TRBV3-1 (or the pseudogene TRBV3-2), the J call TRBJ1-3, with TRBD1 as a possible D gene (6 bases). V lost 3 bases and J lost 4, with 13 bases in between. The CDR3 is 15 residues long. Germline values: CDR1 LGHDT, CDR2 YNNKEL (reference sequence). The CDR3 loop reads CASSHTGTSGNTIYF. In nucleotides, the CDR3 is TGTGCCAGCAGCCATACAGGGACCTCCGGAAACACCATATATTTT.

The J gene is TRBJ1-4, the V gene TRBV6-6; weak D call: TRBD1 (5 bases). The CDR3 is 13 residues long. Trimming removed 10 bases at V and 5 bases at J, with 14 bases between. The germline CDR1 and CDR2 sequences are MNHNY and SVGAGI (reference sequence). CDR3 bases: TGTGCCACCGGTTGGGGCGCGAATGAAAAACTGTTTTTT. Its protein is CATGWGANEKLFF.

The chain has TRBV5-4 and TRBJ2-7, with D possibly matching TRBD2 (7 bases). Deletions cut 4 bases from V and 3 bases from J, with 23 bases between. The length of the CDR3 is 17 residues. Germline V gene data show CDR1 as SGHNT and CDR2 as YYREEE (reference sequence). CDR3 sequence (DNA): TGTGCCAGCAGCCGTCAAGCGGGGACAACAGGGTTCTACGAGCAGTACTTC. Translated: CASSRQAGTTGFYEQYF.

This sequence joins TRBV9 and TRBJ2-5; D might be TRBD1 (5 bases). This CDR3 comprises 14 residues. Germline loops: CDR1 SGDLS, CDR2 YYNGEE. Trimming took off 0 bases at V and 5 bases at J, with 11 bases between the two ends. CDR3 protein: CASSVGTFGETQYF. The DNA of the CDR3 is TGTGCCAGCAGCGTAGGGACATTCGGGGAGACCCAGTACTTC.

This chain links TRBV24-1 with TRBJ2-1, with D maybe TRBD2 (6 bases). V dropped 1 base and J dropped 7 bases, with 10 bases sitting between them. Germline loops: CDR1 KGHDR, CDR2 SFDVKD. This CDR3 comprises 14 residues. This chain's CDR3 is CATSDFGGWNEQFF. The CDR3 DNA reads TGTGCCACCAGTGATTTTGGGGGGTGGAATGAGCAGTTCTTC.